These 5 T cell receptor beta chains originate from one sample sequenced in a study of cytomegalovirus exposure and HLA in healthy donors. PCR primers comprised 60 Vbeta and 13 Jbeta primers. Produced via immunoSEQ multiplex PCR; TCRdb's table is partial and in-frame only. The sample holds tens of thousands of clones, around 74% seen once. The specimen sequenced was PBMCs. Receptor source: a woman aged 25 to 39 in good health and CMV-seropositive.

The V call is TRBV6-6, the J call TRBJ2-1; the match to TRBD2 covers 10 bases. The CDR3 spans 15 residues. J gave up 7 bases and V 5 bases, and 8 bases lay outside the gene matches. In germline, CDR1 is MNHNY, CDR2 SVGAGI (reference sequence). CDR3: CASSLAGVVSNEQFF. CDR3 DNA sequence: TGTGCCAGCAGTCTAGCGGGAGTAGTGAGTAATGAGCAGTTCTTC.

CDR3 coding DNA: TGTGCCAGCACCCGGTCAGGGAGCAATCAGCCCCAGCATTTT. As protein: CASTRSGSNQPQHF. V usage is TRBV27 and J usage is TRBJ1-5; possible D gene TRBD1, 5 bases. Germline V gene lookup returns CDR1 MNHEY and CDR2 SMNVEV (reference sequence). The CDR3 loop spans 14 amino acids. With 7 bases removed from V and 1 base from J, the gap between germline ends came to 11 bases.

The chain joins TRBV7-9 to TRBJ2-3, with 11 positions matching TRBD2. The CDR3 has 16 amino acids. The junction had 8 bases not matched to a gene; V was cut back by 4 bases and J by 5 bases. The germline CDR1 and CDR2 sequences are SEHNR and FQNEAQ (reference sequence). CDR3 DNA sequence: TGTGCCAGCAGCTCACTAGCGGGAGATAGGAAAGATACGCAGTATTTT. It translates to CASSSLAGDRKDTQYF.

The chain joins TRBV2 to TRBJ2-3; TRBD2 matches at 10 bases. V shed 5 bases and J 4 bases; nucleotides not matched to a gene: 18. The germline V gene encodes CDR1 SNHLY and CDR2 FYNNEI. This CDR3 region has 19 residues. The CDR3 nucleotides are TGTGCCAGCAGTCCCCTTGGGGCTAGCGGGAGAGGTGGGGCAGATACGCAGTATTTT. As protein: CASSPLGASGRGGADTQYF.

This clone is a singleton in its sample. The V call is TRBV4-2, the J call TRBJ2-1, with 8 bases lining up with TRBD1. CDR1 and CDR2 from the germline V gene are LGHNA and YNFKEQ. CDR3 size: 18 residues. Unmatched junction bases numbered 11, after V lost 2 bases and J lost 2 bases. DNA of the CDR3: TGTGCCAGCAGCCAAAAGTACCCTCAGGGGGCCACCTACAATGAGCAGTTCTTC. Its protein is CASSQKYPQGATYNEQFF.